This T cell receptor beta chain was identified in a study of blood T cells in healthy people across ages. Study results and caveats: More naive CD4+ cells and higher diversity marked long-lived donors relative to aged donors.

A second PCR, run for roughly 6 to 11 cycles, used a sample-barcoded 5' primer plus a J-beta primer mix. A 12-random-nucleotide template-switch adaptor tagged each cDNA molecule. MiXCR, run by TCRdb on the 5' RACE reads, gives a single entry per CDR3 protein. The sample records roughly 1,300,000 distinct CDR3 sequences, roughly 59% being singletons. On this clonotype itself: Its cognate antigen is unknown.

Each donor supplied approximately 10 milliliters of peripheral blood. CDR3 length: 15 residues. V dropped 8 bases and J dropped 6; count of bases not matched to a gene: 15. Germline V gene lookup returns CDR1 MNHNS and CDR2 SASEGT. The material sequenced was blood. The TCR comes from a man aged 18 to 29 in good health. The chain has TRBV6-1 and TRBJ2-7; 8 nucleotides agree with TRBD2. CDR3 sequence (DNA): TGTGCCAGCCGGGGAGCGGGAGTTTCCAATGGCGAGCAGTACTTC. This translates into CASRGAGVSNGEQYF.